This entry lists 28 T cell receptor beta chains sequenced from one sample in a study of blood T cell repertoires in COVID-19. Clones were sequenced by immunoSEQ multiplex PCR, and TCRdb holds only the in-frame ones, with some missing. In the table there are approximately 220,000 clones, roughly four fifths of which are singletons. The sequencing sample was made of peripheral blood. The source of these receptors is a woman between 40 and 55 years old with active or convalescent COVID-19.

The genes are TRBV3-1 (or the pseudogene TRBV3-2) and TRBJ2-1, with 11 bases lining up with TRBD2. V lost 4 bases and J lost 3; bases outside the gene matches: 5. Per germline, CDR1 LGHDT and CDR2 YNNKEL (reference sequence). This CDR3 has 16 amino acids. CDR3 in DNA: TGTGCCAGCAGCCCGGTAGCGGGGGGGCTCTACAATGAGCAGTTCTTC. Its protein product is CASSPVAGGLYNEQFF.

The DNA of the CDR3 is TGCGCCAGCAGCCAAGATCCGTTTACTGGGACTAGCGGGGGGAATACGCAGTATTTT. Encoded protein: CASSQDPFTGTSGGNTQYF. The rearrangement links TRBV4-3 to TRBJ2-3, with 15 bases identical to TRBD2. The length of the CDR3 is 19 residues. Germline CDR1 LGHNA, CDR2 YSLEER. The junction had 11 bases not matched to a gene; V was cut back by 0 bases and J by 7 bases.

The chain employs TRBV6-2 or TRBV6-3 and TRBJ2-1; tentatively, D is TRBD2 (5 bases). CDR1 and CDR2 (germline): MNHEY, SVGEGT. This CDR3 region has 15 residues. Trimming removed 2 bases at V and 4 bases at J, with 12 bases between. The DNA for the CDR3 is TGTGCCAGCAGTTACAATGGGAGCCCATACAATGAGCAGTTCTTC. Protein: CASSYNGSPYNEQFF.

V gene TRBV5-6 combines with J gene TRBJ1-1; no firm D call. Per germline, CDR1 SGHDT and CDR2 YYEEEE. There are 13 residues in the CDR3. Trimming cost V 1 base and J 4 bases, with 8 bases left between them. The CDR3 protein is CASSLRWSTEAFF. CDR3 in DNA: TGTGCCAGCAGCTTGCGCTGGAGCACTGAAGCTTTCTTT.

The V gene is TRBV9, the J gene TRBJ2-3; TRBD2 matches at 7 bases. The CDR3 extends over 14 amino acids. Germline loops: CDR1 SGDLS, CDR2 YYNGEE. V was pared by 3 bases and J by 6 bases, with 7 bases of the junction left unmatched. CDR3 region: CASSEGGMGDTQYF. The CDR3 region has the DNA TGTGCCAGCAGCGAGGGAGGGATGGGGGATACGCAGTATTTT.

The gene calls are TRBV11-3 and TRBJ1-1; TRBD1 agrees at 7 bases. The CDR3 consists of 11 residues. V lost 4 bases and J lost 8; bases outside the gene matches: 1. Looked up from germline, CDR1 is SGHNT and CDR2 is YENEEA. For the CDR3, the DNA is TGTGCCAGCAGCTCGGACAGGGAAGCTTTCTTT. Translating gives CASSSDREAFF.

CDR3 protein: CASGLTANTEAFF. CDR3 sequence (DNA): TGTGCTAGTGGTCTAACAGCGAACACTGAAGCTTTCTTT. This sequence joins TRBV12-5 and TRBJ1-1; D is ambiguous. The CDR3 sequence is 13 residues long. Germline values: CDR1 LGHNT, CDR2 FRNRAP. The V end lost 5 bases, the J end lost 1 base, and 8 bases lay between the germline ends.

J is TRBJ1-1 and V is TRBV27, with a weak D call TRBD1 (5 bases). The CDR3 has 13 residues. Trimming removed 6 bases at V and 1 base at J, with 9 bases between. From germline, CDR1 is MNHEY and CDR2 SMNVEV (reference sequence). The CDR3: CASRNRGNTEAFF. CDR3 DNA sequence: TGTGCCAGCAGGAATAGGGGGAACACTGAAGCTTTCTTT.

The chain combines TRBV6-1 with TRBJ1-2; D is unclear. The CDR3 is made up of 16 amino acids. Germline-derived CDR1 and CDR2 are MNHNS and SASEGT. V was pared by 2 bases and J by 8 bases, with 21 bases between. DNA of the CDR3: TGTGCCAGCAGTGAAAATTTTGGCGGCAGCACGGGGGGCTACACCTTC. Translating gives CASSENFGGSTGGYTF.

This sequence joins TRBV29-1 and TRBJ2-7, with unresolved D. The V gene lost 4 bases and the J gene lost 2 bases, with 15 bases spanning the gap. The length of the CDR3 is 14 residues. Germline V lookup: CDR1 SQVTM, CDR2 ANQGSEA. CDR3 in amino acids: CSVAENRVTYEQYF. DNA for the CDR3: TGCAGCGTTGCCGAGAACAGAGTTACCTACGAGCAGTACTTC.

The J gene is TRBJ1-1, the V gene TRBV4-3; D is possibly TRBD1 (5 bases). This CDR3 comprises 13 residues. The germline CDR1 and CDR2 sequences are LGHNA and YSLEER. The ends were cut back, 5 bases at V and 8 bases at J, with 15 bases in the middle. In DNA, the CDR3 is TGCGCCAGCAGCAGGGGAGGGGAGAGGGAAGCTTTCTTT. This codes for CASSRGGEREAFF.

The chain uses TRBV9 and TRBJ2-1, with 7 bases fitting TRBD2. V lost 0 bases and J lost 7; bases outside the gene matches: 16. The CDR3 is 18 residues long. In germline, CDR1 is SGDLS, CDR2 YYNGEE. The CDR3 region has the DNA TGTGCCAGCAGCGTAGCCCAGAAGGGCGGGGAGGGATGGAATGAGCAGTTCTTC. Translated, it gives CASSVAQKGGEGWNEQFF.

The J gene is TRBJ1-1, the V gene TRBV7-8, with TRBD1 matching 9 bases. CDR1 and CDR2 from the germline V gene are SGHVS and FQNEAQ. CDR3 size: 15 residues. Trimming at V came to 0 bases and at J to 13 bases, leaving 12 bases not matched to a gene. The CDR3 DNA follows: TGTGCCAGCAGCTTAGCGGGGACAGGGCCCGCTCGAGGTTTCTTT. Protein: CASSLAGTGPARGFF.

The chain uses TRBV3-1 (or the pseudogene TRBV3-2) and TRBJ2-1; no clear D. Germline V gene lookup returns CDR1 LGHDT and CDR2 YNNKEL (reference sequence). V shed 8 bases and J shed 0 bases, with 8 bases lying between them. The CDR3 has 13 amino acids. The DNA for the CDR3 is TGTGCCAGCGGTCTGAGCTCCTACAATGAGCAGTTCTTC. This gives the protein CASGLSSYNEQFF.

The chain combines TRBV7-9 with TRBJ2-7; 9 nucleotides align to TRBD2. Germline CDR1 is SEHNR and CDR2 is FQNEAQ (reference sequence). The CDR3 has 14 residues. V dropped 4 bases and J dropped 2; count of bases not matched to a gene: 3. CDR3 nucleotides: TGTGCCAGCAGCTGGACTAGCGAGGCCTACGAGCAGTACTTC. Amino acid sequence: CASSWTSEAYEQYF.

The rearrangement uses TRBV20-1 and TRBJ2-7, with D uncertain. The V and J ends lost 5 bases and 4 bases respectively, with 6 bases between them. CDR3 length: 10 residues. Per germline, CDR1 DFQATT and CDR2 SNEGSKA (reference sequence). CDR3 protein: CSAPPYEQYF. For the CDR3, the DNA is TGCAGTGCTCCCCCTTACGAGCAGTACTTC.

This rearrangement joins TRBV27 to TRBJ1-2; D might be TRBD1 (5 bases). The CDR3 is made up of 15 amino acids. Germline V gene sequence: CDR1 MNHEY, CDR2 SMNVEV (reference sequence). V was clipped by 6 bases and J by 1 base, with 15 bases between them. CDR3 coding DNA: TGTGCCAGCAGCTCCGGGGGGACGATTAACTATGGCTACACCTTC. Amino acids: CASSSGGTINYGYTF.

This clone appeared once. This sequence joins TRBV7-2 and TRBJ2-1; D is possibly TRBD2 (6 bases). Germline loops: CDR1 SGHTA, CDR2 FQGNSA. The CDR3 extends over 16 amino acids. V lost 5 bases and J lost 6, with 20 bases in between. CDR3 in DNA: TGTGCCAGCAGCCTCGAGAGGCTAGCGCTAGGCAATGAGCAGTTCTTC. Encoded protein: CASSLERLALGNEQFF.

The V call is TRBV3-1 (or the pseudogene TRBV3-2), the J call TRBJ1-2; 9 positions agree with TRBD1. This CDR3 has 17 amino acids. V shed 0 bases, J shed 4 bases, and the junction held 9 bases outside the gene matches. Per germline, CDR1 LGHDT and CDR2 YNNKEL (reference sequence). The CDR3 DNA reads as TGTGCCAGCAGCCAAGACCGGGACAGGGAACCCATCTATGGCTACACCTTC. It yields the protein CASSQDRDREPIYGYTF.

This chain uses TRBV27 with TRBJ1-5; TRBD1 is a possible D gene (5 bases). The CDR3 sequence is 16 residues long. V lost 2 bases and J 2 bases, leaving 13 bases between the germline ends. In germline, CDR1 is MNHEY, CDR2 SMNVEV (reference sequence). The DNA for the CDR3 is TGTGCCAGCAGTTTAGGCGCAGGGATGGGCAATCAGCCCCAGCATTTT. Translated, it gives CASSLGAGMGNQPQHF.

This clone was found once. The V call is TRBV11-3, the J call TRBJ1-1; no clear D. This CDR3 region has 16 residues. The germline V and J ends were trimmed by 1 base and 0 bases, with 12 bases remaining between them. Germline CDR1 reads SGHNT; CDR2 reads YENEEA. CDR3 residues: CASSLGTGIMNTEAFF. The CDR3 bases are TGTGCCAGCAGCTTAGGAACGGGGATCATGAACACTGAAGCTTTCTTT.

This chain links TRBV4-2 with TRBJ2-2; perhaps TRBD2 as D (5 bases). The CDR3 runs to 17 residues. V was trimmed by 2 bases and J by 2 bases, leaving 15 bases between them. From germline, CDR1 is LGHNA and CDR2 YNFKEQ. CDR3 amino acids: CASSQRGGLFNTGELFF. CDR3 nucleotides: TGTGCCAGCAGCCAACGTGGTGGACTTTTTAACACCGGGGAGCTGTTTTTT.

The gene calls are TRBV10-3 and TRBJ2-7; D is perhaps TRBD2 (6 bases). The CDR3 covers 16 residues. The V gene's germline CDR1 is ENHRY and CDR2 SYGVKD. The ends were cut back, 3 bases at V and 0 bases at J, with 15 bases in the middle. Written as DNA, the CDR3 is TGTGCCATCAGTGACGCGGGGCGGGTGAGCTCCTACGAGCAGTACTTC. Translated: CAISDAGRVSSYEQYF.

This chain links TRBV4-1 with TRBJ2-7, with 9 bases aligning to TRBD1. This CDR3 contains 15 residues. Unmatched junction bases numbered 8, after V lost 6 bases and J lost 2 bases. Germline CDR1 MGHRA, CDR2 YSYEKL. CDR3 residues: CASSPGTGIPYEQYF. The CDR3, as DNA: TGCGCCAGCAGTCCCGGGACAGGGATTCCCTACGAGCAGTACTTC.

The chain has TRBV6-5 and TRBJ2-5; 11 bases line up with TRBD2. V was clipped by 4 bases and J by 5 bases; unmatched bases: 9. CDR3 length equals 16 residues. Germline assignment: CDR1 MNHEY and CDR2 SVGAGI. The CDR3 loop is CASSSGLAVGGETQYF. CDR3 nucleotide sequence: TGTGCCAGCAGTTCGGGACTAGCGGTAGGAGGGGAGACCCAGTACTTC.

This clone was seen only a few times. The rearrangement joins TRBV25-1 to TRBJ2-5; the match to TRBD2 covers 9 bases. In germline, CDR1 is MGHDK, CDR2 SYGVNS. This CDR3 has 16 residues. Germline trimming cut 2 bases from V and 5 bases from J; bases unmatched to any gene: 9. CDR3 DNA sequence: TGTGCCAGCAGTGAACCTCCGGGACTAGCTCTGGAGACCCAGTACTTC. This sequence encodes CASSEPPGLALETQYF.

Only one count was recorded for this clone. The gene calls are TRBV20-1 and TRBJ2-6; D unclear. Trimming removed 3 bases from V and 0 bases from J, with 12 bases in between. Germline values: CDR1 DFQATT, CDR2 SNEGSKA (reference sequence). The CDR3 spans 16 residues. CDR3 amino acids: CSASGYSHSGANVLTF. As DNA, the CDR3 is TGCAGTGCTAGTGGTTACAGTCACTCTGGGGCCAACGTCCTGACTTTC.

The rearrangement links TRBV18 to TRBJ2-7; D is unresolved. V was cut by 5 bases and J by 6 bases, with 14 bases left in between. The CDR3 extends over 13 amino acids. From germline, CDR1 is KGHSH and CDR2 LQKENI. CDR3 in amino acids: CASSTGALTEQYF. The CDR3 DNA reads TGTGCCAGCTCAACCGGAGCCCTTACCGAGCAGTACTTC.